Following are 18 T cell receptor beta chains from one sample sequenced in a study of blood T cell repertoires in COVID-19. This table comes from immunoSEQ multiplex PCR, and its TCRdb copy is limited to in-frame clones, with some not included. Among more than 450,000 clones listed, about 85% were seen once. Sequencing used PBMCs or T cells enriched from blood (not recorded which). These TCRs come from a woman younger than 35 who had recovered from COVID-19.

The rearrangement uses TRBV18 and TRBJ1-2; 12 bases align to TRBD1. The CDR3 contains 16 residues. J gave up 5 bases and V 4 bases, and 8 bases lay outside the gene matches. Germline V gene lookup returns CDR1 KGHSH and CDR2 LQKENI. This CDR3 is CASSRDRGPRGYGYTF. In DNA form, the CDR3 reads TGTGCCAGCTCACGGGACAGGGGGCCCAGAGGATATGGCTACACCTTC. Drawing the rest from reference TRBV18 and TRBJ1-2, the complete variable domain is NAGVMQNPRHLVRRRGQEARLRCSPMKGHSHVYWYRQLPEEGLKFMVYLQKENIIDESGMPKERFSAEFPKEGPSILRIQQVVRGDSAAYFCASSRDRGPRGYGYTFGSGTRLTVV.

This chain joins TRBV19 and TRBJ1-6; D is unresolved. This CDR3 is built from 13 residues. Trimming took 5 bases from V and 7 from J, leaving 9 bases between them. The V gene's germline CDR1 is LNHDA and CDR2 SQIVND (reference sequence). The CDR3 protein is CASSEAKNSPLHF. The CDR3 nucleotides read TGTGCCAGTAGTGAGGCCAAGAATTCACCCCTCCACTTT.

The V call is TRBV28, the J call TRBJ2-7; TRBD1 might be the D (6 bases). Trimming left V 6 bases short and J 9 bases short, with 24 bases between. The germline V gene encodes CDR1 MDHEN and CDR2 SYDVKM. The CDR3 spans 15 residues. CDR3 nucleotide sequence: TGTGCCAGCAGCCAATTCGGGGTTGGGGTAGGGGGGCAGTACTTC. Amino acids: CASSQFGVGVGGQYF.

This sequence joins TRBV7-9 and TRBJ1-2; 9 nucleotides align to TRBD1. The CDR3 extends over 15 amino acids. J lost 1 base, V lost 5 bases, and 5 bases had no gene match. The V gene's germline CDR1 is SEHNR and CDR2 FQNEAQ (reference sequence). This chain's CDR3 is CASSLGTGLNYGYTF. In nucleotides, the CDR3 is TGTGCCAGCAGCCTTGGGACAGGGCTTAACTATGGCTACACCTTC. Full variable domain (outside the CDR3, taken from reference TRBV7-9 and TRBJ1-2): DTGVSQNPRHKITKRGQNVTFRCDPISEHNRLYWYRQTLGQGPEFLTYFQNEAQLEKSRLLSDRFSAERPKGSFSTLEIQRTEQGDSAMYLCASSLGTGLNYGYTFGSGTRLTVV.

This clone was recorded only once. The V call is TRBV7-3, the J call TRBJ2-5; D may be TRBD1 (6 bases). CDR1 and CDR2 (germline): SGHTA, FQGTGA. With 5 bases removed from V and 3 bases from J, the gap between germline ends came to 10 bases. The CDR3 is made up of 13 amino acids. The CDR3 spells CASSPQGKETQYF. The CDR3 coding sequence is TGTGCCAGCAGCCCACAGGGAAAAGAGACCCAGTACTTC.

CDR3 sequence (DNA): TGTGCCAGCAGTTTCATACATGACTCCTACGAGCAGTACTTC. Residues: CASSFIHDSYEQYF. The chain recombines TRBV5-6 with TRBJ2-7; D gene ambiguous. This CDR3 contains 14 residues. Germline V gene sequence: CDR1 SGHDT, CDR2 YYEEEE. The V and J ends lost 5 bases and 0 bases respectively, with 12 bases between them.

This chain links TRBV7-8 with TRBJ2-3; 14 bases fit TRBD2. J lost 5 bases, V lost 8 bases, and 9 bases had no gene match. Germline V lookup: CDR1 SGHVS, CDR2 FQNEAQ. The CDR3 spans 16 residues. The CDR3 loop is CASSRLAGGPGDTQYF. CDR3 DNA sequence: TGTGCCAGCTCCCGACTAGCGGGGGGGCCAGGAGATACGCAGTATTTT. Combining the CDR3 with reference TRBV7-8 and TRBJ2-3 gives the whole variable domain GAGVSQSPRYKVAKRGQDVALRCDPISGHVSLFWYQQALGQGPEFLTYFQNEAQLDKSGLPSDRFFAERPEGSVSTLKIQRTQQEDSAVYLCASSRLAGGPGDTQYFGPGTRLTVL.

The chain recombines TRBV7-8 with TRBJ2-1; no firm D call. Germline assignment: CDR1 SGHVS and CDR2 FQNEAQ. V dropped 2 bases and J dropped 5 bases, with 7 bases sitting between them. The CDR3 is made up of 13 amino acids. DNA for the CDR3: TGTGCCAGCAGCTTATTTTCGGACAATGAGCAGTTCTTC. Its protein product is CASSLFSDNEQFF.

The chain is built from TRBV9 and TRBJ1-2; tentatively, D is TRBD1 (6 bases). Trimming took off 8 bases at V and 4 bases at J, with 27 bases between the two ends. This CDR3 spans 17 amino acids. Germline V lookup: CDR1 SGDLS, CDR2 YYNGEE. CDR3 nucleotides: TGTGCCAGTACCCGAGGGGGTTCTTTGAGCCTTACCTATGGCTACACCTTC. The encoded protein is CASTRGGSLSLTYGYTF.

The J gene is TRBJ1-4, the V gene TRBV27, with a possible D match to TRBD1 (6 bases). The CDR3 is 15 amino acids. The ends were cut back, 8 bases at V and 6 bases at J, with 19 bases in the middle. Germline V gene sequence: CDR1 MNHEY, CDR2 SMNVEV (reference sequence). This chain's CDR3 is CASGPHRERDEKLFF. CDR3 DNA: TGTGCCAGCGGTCCTCACAGGGAGAGGGATGAAAAACTGTTTTTT.

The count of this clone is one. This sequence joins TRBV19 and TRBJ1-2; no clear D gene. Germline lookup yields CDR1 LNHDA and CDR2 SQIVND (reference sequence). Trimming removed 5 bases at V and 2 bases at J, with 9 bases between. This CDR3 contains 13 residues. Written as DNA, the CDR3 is TGTGCCAGTAGTTCGGTTATGAACTATGGCTACACCTTC. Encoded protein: CASSSVMNYGYTF.

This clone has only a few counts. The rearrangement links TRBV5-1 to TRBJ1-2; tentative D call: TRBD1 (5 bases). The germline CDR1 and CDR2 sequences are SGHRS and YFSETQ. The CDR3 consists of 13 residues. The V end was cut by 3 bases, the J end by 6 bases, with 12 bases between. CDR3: CASSSEWGNGYTF. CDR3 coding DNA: TGCGCCAGCAGCTCCGAATGGGGCAATGGCTACACCTTC.

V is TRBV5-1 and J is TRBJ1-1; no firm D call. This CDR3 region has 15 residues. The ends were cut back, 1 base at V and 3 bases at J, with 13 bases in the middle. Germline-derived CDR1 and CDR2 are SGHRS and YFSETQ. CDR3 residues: CASSLSRSGYTEAFF. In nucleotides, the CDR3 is TGCGCCAGCAGCTTGAGTCGGTCAGGATACACTGAAGCTTTCTTT.

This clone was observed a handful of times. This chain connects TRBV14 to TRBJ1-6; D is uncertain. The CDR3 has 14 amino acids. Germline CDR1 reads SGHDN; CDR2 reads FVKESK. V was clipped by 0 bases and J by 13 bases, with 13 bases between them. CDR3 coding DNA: TGTGCCAGCAGCCAAGAGGTCGTTGGCTTCCCCCTCCACTTT. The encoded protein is CASSQEVVGFPLHF.

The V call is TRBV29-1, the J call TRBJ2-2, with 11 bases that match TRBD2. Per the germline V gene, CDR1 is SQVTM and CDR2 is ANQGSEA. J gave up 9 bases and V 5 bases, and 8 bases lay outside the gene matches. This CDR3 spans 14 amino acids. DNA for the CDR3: TGCAGCGTTAAGACTAGCGGGACCCCCCGGGAGCTGTTTTTT. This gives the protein CSVKTSGTPRELFF.

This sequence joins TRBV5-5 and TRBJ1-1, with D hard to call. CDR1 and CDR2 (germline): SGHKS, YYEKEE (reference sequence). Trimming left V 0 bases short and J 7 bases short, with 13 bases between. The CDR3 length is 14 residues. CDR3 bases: TGTGCCAGCAGCTTGGTGGGAGGGTCTATTGAAGCTTTCTTT. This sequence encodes CASSLVGGSIEAFF.

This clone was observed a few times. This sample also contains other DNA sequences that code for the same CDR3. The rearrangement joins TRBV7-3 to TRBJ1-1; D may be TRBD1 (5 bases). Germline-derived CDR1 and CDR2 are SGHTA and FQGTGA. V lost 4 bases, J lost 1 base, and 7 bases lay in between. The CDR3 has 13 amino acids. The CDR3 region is CASSSTGNTEAFF. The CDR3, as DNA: TGTGCCAGCAGCTCCACAGGGAACACTGAAGCTTTCTTT. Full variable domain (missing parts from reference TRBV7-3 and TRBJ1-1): GAGVSQTPSNKVTEKGKYVELRCDPISGHTALYWYRQSLGQGPEFLIYFQGTGAADDSGLPNDRFFAVRPEGSVSTLKIQRTERGDSAVYLCASSSTGNTEAFFGQGTRLTVV.

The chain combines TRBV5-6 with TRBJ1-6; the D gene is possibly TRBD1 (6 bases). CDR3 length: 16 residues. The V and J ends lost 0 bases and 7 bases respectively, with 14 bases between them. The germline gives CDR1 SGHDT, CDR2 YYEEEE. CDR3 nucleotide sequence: TGTGCCAGCAGCTTGGTCGGAACAGGGAAGAATTCACCCCTCCACTTT. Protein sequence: CASSLVGTGKNSPLHF.